This is a list of T cell receptor beta chains from one sample in a study of T cell changes during pregnancy in multiple sclerosis. The data were produced by immunoSEQ multiplex PCR, yet TCRdb's version contains in-frame clones alone and is incomplete. The sample carries 35,000 to 50,000 clones, 85% to 90% recorded once. Here the sequenced sample was peripheral blood, taken in the second trimester of pregnancy. The source of these receptors is a female donor in good health, enrolled as a control in a pregnancy study. CDR3s include the opening cysteine and the closing phenylalanine or tryptophan. D genes are given only for firm matches. Clone size is given for some rows only: seen once, a few or many times, or a class if the clone is expanded.

TRBV30,TRBJ1-2,-,-,CAWSVQQDYYGYTF,TGTGCCTGGAGTGTACAGCAGGATTACTATGGCTACACCTTC
TRBV18,TRBJ2-5,-,-,CASSEGVLRETQYF,TGTGCCAGCTCCGAGGGTGTCCTCCGAGAGACCCAGTACTTC
TRBV4-1,TRBJ2-6,TRBD1,-,CASSQGQAYRSGANVLTF,TGCGCCAGCAGCCAGGGACAGGCCTACCGCTCTGGGGCCAACGTCCTGACTTTC
TRBV30,TRBJ2-3,-,-,CAWKLTRRGGDTQYF,TGTGCCTGGAAGCTCACTCGGAGGGGTGGAGATACGCAGTATTTT
TRBV5-1,TRBJ2-2,TRBD1,-,CASSLYIGGTGNTGELFF,TGCGCCAGCAGCTTGTATATTGGCGGGACAGGGAACACCGGGGAGCTGTTTTTT
TRBV28,TRBJ1-4,-,-,CASRLSGDWEKLFF,TGTGCCAGCAGACTCTCAGGGGATTGGGAAAAACTGTTTTTT
TRBV5-6,TRBJ1-2,-,-,CASSRRPTDFYGYTF,TGTGCCAGCAGCAGGCGCCCGACAGATTTCTATGGCTACACCTTC
TRBV5-1,TRBJ1-2,-,-,CASSRNEHEGLWSGYTF,TGCGCCAGCAGCCGGAACGAACATGAGGGACTCTGGAGCGGCTACACCTTC
TRBV14,TRBJ2-7,TRBD1,once,CASSFTGGNYDEQYF,TGTGCCAGCAGCTTCACAGGGGGCAACTATGACGAGCAGTACTTC
TRBV6-6,TRBJ2-5,TRBD2,-,CASSSGTSGVGETQYF,TGTGCCAGCAGTTCCGGGACTAGCGGGGTAGGAGAGACCCAGTACTTC
TRBV27,TRBJ1-2,-,few,CASSFVRDYGYTF,TGTGCCAGCAGTTTTGTCCGGGATTATGGCTACACCTTC
TRBV6-5,TRBJ2-5,TRBD2,-,CASSLGLADQTQYF,TGTGCCAGCAGCCTAGGACTAGCGGACCAGACCCAGTACTTC
TRBV4-1,TRBJ2-7,TRBD2,-,CASRPLAGVNYEQYF,TGCGCCAGCAGACCGCTAGCGGGAGTTAACTACGAGCAGTACTTC
TRBV27,TRBJ2-5,TRBD1,-,CASKTSGGRGQETQYF,TGTGCCAGCAAAACCTCAGGGGGACGTGGCCAAGAGACCCAGTACTTC
TRBV30,TRBJ2-7,TRBD1,-,CAWSVGGASPGEQYF,TGTGCCTGGAGTGTAGGGGGCGCCTCACCCGGCGAGCAGTACTTC
TRBV28,TRBJ1-4,TRBD1,-,CASSLGGSGQGEKLFF,TGTGCCAGCAGTTTAGGGGGGTCGGGACAGGGTGAAAAACTGTTTTTT
TRBV5-6,TRBJ1-5,-,-,CASSLSGGYNQPQHF,TGTGCCAGCAGCTTATCAGGAGGGTACAATCAGCCCCAGCATTTT
TRBV18,TRBJ2-5,TRBD1,-,CASSPGQGARETQYF,TGTGCCAGCTCACCGGGACAGGGGGCGAGAGAGACCCAGTACTTC
TRBV6-4,TRBJ2-5,-,few,CASSPTPEGAETQYF,TGTGCCAGCAGTCCCACTCCGGAGGGGGCCGAGACCCAGTACTTC
TRBV7-6,TRBJ1-2,-,-,CASSLGSDTTYGYTF,TGTGCCAGCAGCTTAGGTTCTGACACGACCTATGGCTACACCTTC
TRBV5-1,TRBJ2-2,-,few,CASSFLNTGELFF,TGCGCCAGCAGCTTTCTGAACACCGGGGAGCTGTTTTTT
TRBV19,TRBJ2-3,-,-,CASRRTGSTDTQYF,TGTGCCAGTAGGAGGACGGGAAGCACAGATACGCAGTATTTT
TRBV2,TRBJ1-2,-,-,CASSERGYGYTF,TGTGCCAGCAGTGAAAGGGGGTATGGCTACACCTTC
TRBV9,TRBJ1-1,-,-,CASSVRGNTEAFF,TGTGCCAGCAGCGTGCGCGGGAACACTGAAGCTTTCTTT
TRBV11-3,TRBJ1-1,-,once,CASTYGQSNTEAFF,TGTGCCAGCACCTATGGACAATCGAACACTGAAGCTTTCTTT
TRBV19,TRBJ1-4,-,-,CASTLGDEKLFF,TGTGCCAGTACCCTCGGAGATGAAAAACTGTTTTTT
TRBV7-2,TRBJ2-2,TRBD2,-,CASSLVLSGDPGELFF,TGTGCCAGCAGCTTAGTTTTAAGCGGGGATCCCGGGGAGCTGTTTTTT
TRBV5-5,TRBJ1-6,-,-,CASSLIWDTDNSPLHF,TGTGCCAGCAGCTTGATTTGGGACACTGATAATTCACCCCTCCACTTT
TRBV7-9,TRBJ2-2,-,-,CASSSAVRGNTGELFF,TGTGCCAGCAGCTCGGCCGTCCGGGGGAACACCGGGGAGCTGTTTTTT
TRBV13,TRBJ2-7,TRBD2,-,CASSGGTSGSWSSYEQYF,TGTGCCAGCAGCGGTGGGACTAGCGGGAGCTGGAGCTCCTACGAGCAGTACTTC
TRBV27,TRBJ1-4,-,-,CASSFGAGAGVEKLFF,TGTGCCAGCAGTTTTGGGGCAGGGGCTGGAGTTGAAAAACTGTTTTTT
TRBV7-2,TRBJ1-1,-,-,CASSLEVTKNTEAFF,TGTGCCAGCAGCTTAGAGGTCACTAAGAACACTGAAGCTTTCTTT
TRBV15,TRBJ1-1,TRBD1,-,CATSRDLQGVNEAFF,TGTGCCACCAGCAGAGATCTCCAGGGGGTGAACGAAGCTTTCTTT
TRBV11-2,TRBJ1-6,-,-,CASSPGQVNNSPLHF,TGTGCCAGCAGCCCAGGGCAGGTTAATAATTCACCCCTCCACTTT
TRBV19,TRBJ2-1,-,-,CASSMGLWTLVNEQFF,TGTGCCAGTAGTATGGGACTGTGGACCCTCGTCAATGAGCAGTTCTTC
TRBV19,TRBJ1-5,-,once,CASSSGVDQPQHF,TGTGCCAGTAGTTCGGGTGTGGATCAGCCCCAGCATTTT
TRBV5-6,TRBJ1-1,-,-,CASSPLGGAEAFF,TGTGCCAGCAGCCCCTTGGGAGGGGCTGAAGCTTTCTTT
TRBV5-4,TRBJ1-1,TRBD1,-,CASSSIDRGRPNTEAFF,TGTGCCAGCAGCTCGATCGACAGGGGTCGACCGAACACTGAAGCTTTCTTT
TRBV2,TRBJ2-5,TRBD2,-,CASRGTSGGETQYF,TGTGCCAGCAGGGGGACTAGCGGTGGGGAGACCCAGTACTTC
TRBV5-6,TRBJ2-2,TRBD1,-,CASSPDRGPRTGELFF,TGTGCCAGCAGCCCAGACAGGGGGCCGCGCACCGGGGAGCTGTTTTTT
TRBV5-1,TRBJ2-1,TRBD2,-,CASSRAGTSWYNEQFF,TGCGCCAGCAGCCGCGCCGGGACTAGCTGGTACAATGAGCAGTTCTTC
TRBV21-1,TRBJ1-5,-,few,CASSTSTGSNQPQHF,TGTGCCAGCAGCACCTCGACAGGGAGCAATCAGCCCCAGCATTTT
TRBV27,TRBJ1-1,-,-,CASSLGGFTEAFF,TGTGCCAGCAGTTTAGGGGGGTTCACTGAAGCTTTCTTT
TRBV30,TRBJ2-3,TRBD1,-,CAWRTTGRTDTQYF,TGTGCCTGGAGAACGACAGGGCGCACAGATACGCAGTATTTT
TRBV29-1,TRBJ1-1,-,-,CSVDGGGNTEAFF,TGCAGCGTGGACGGGGGGGGGAACACTGAAGCTTTCTTT